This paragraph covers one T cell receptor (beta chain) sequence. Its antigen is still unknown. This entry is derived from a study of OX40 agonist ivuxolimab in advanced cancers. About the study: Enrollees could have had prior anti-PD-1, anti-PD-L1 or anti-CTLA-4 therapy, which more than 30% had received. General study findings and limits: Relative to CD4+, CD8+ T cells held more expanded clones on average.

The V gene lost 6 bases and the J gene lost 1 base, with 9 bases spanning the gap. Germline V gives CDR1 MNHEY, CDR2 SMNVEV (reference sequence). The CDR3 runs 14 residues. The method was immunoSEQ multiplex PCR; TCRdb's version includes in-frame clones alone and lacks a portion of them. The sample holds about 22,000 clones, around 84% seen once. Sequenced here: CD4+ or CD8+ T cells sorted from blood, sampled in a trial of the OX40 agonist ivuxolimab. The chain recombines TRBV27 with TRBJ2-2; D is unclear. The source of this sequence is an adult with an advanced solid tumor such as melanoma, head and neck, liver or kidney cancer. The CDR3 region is CASSLLRNTGELFF. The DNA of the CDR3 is TGTGCCAGCAGCCTCCTCAGGAACACCGGGGAGCTGTTTTTT.